This T cell receptor (beta chain) derives from a study of blood T cell repertoires in COVID-19 (dated by TCRdb to 2020 to 2021). A note on the overall study: Collaborator samples came from the United States, Italy and Spain and covered acute and convalescent phases of COVID-19. Subjects who had been exposed to COVID-19, were actively infected with it, or had recovered from it provided the deeply sampled blood TCRbeta repertoires that made up the dataset. Where available, HLA class I and class II types were taken from metadata supplied by the sample provider and were not determined by assay-based typing. The samples were drawn from two sources: the first 160 participants of the ongoing ImmuneRACE study, and 1,254 subjects contributed by 6 global collaborators. A freely available public database, intended as a resource for researchers studying the immune response to SARS-CoV-2, is where the repertoires were released. The prospective study material was composed of cDNA or gDNA derived from T cells, B-cell-depleted T cells, or PBMCs. The sample metadata nearly always contained a de-identified subject ID, COVID-19 status, age in years and sex.

Each collaborating institution followed its own protocols to collect whole blood in K2EDTA tubes. For TCRbeta analysis, collaborators shipped samples in one of three forms: frozen whole blood, isolated PBMCs, or DNA extracted from either of those sample types. This clone turned up a few times. Its antigen remains undetermined. Base quality data are lacking; no much larger clone is found one base away. TCRbeta CDR3 regions were amplified from genomic DNA by means of the immunoSEQ Assay, a bias-controlled multiplex PCR. The study's own analysis went as follows. Nucleated cell counts per sample were estimated from amplification of reference gene primers within the assay. Sequence reads were collapsed and filtered to measure the absolute abundance of every unique TCRbeta CDR3 rearrangement. Productive Simpson clonality was computed per sample as the square root of Simpson's diversity index over productive rearrangements. TCRdb retrieved this table from immuneACCESS and kept in-frame rearrangements only. Not all clones are present; in checked studies, unresolved V genes account for under half, and no reason is known for the remainder. The D gene and trimming were derived from the DNA, and the V and J assignments and clone size from that table. For this sample the table gives 650,000 to 800,000 clones, of which about 87% were detected only once. The top ten clones comprise under 0.3% of the sample.

Reading the germline V gene gives CDR1 ENHRY and CDR2 SYGVKD. Including the terminal cysteine and phenylalanine, the CDR3 comprises 15 residues. The read is trimmed to its CDR3 DNA, 45 bases read in frame from base 1. At the junction V is shortened by 0 bases and J by 5 bases, with 10 bases in between. On the study overall, not on this receptor specifically: Clinical and demographic metadata were provided uncurated, with the amount varying by source and participant.

The chain uses TRBV10-3 and TRBJ1-4; no confident D gene assignment can be made. The sequenced sample was peripheral blood. The TCR was taken from a woman aged 18-30 years with acute or convalescent COVID-19. The CDR3 protein: CAISESGSENEKLFF. DNA sequence: TGTGCCATCAGTGAGTCAGGCAGCGAGAATGAAAAACTGTTTTTT.